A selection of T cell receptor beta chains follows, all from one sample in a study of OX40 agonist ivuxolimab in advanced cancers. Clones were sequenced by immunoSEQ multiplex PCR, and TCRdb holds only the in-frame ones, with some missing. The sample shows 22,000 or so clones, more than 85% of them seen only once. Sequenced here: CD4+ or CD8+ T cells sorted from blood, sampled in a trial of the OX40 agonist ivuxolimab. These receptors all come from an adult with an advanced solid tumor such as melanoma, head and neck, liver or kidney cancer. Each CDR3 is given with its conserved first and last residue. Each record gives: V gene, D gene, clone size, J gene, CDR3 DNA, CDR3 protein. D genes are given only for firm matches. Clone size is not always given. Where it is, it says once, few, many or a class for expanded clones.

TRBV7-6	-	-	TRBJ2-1	TGTGCCAGCAGCTTATTTTCCTACAATGAGCAGTTCTTC	CASSLFSYNEQFF
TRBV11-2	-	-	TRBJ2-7	TGTGCCAGCAGCTCGGACAACTCCTACGAGCAGTACTTC	CASSSDNSYEQYF
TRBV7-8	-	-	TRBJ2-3	TGTGCCAGCGGACCGATTGTTAGCGTTTTCGGTACAGATACGCAGTATTTT	CASGPIVSVFGTDTQYF
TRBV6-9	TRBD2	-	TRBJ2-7	TGTGCCAGCAGTCGACTAGCGGGCTCCTACGAGCAGTACTTC	CASSRLAGSYEQYF
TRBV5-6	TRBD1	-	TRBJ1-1	TGTGCCAGCAGGCGGACAGGGCGTCGCACTGAAGCTTTCTTT	CASRRTGRRTEAFF
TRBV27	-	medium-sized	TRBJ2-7	TGTGCCAGCAGTTTGGATCCGTCTAGCTCCTACGAGCAGTACTTC	CASSLDPSSSYEQYF
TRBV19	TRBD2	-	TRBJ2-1	TGTGCCAGTACCGGGACTAGCGGGAGAGGGTACAATGAGCAGTTCTTC	CASTGTSGRGYNEQFF
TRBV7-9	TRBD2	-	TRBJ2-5	TGTGCCAGCAAAGGTGAAGAGGGACTAGCAGGCCAAGAGACCCAGTACTTC	CASKGEEGLAGQETQYF
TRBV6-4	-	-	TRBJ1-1	TGTGCCAGCAGTTCGGGGCTGAACACTGAAGCTTTCTTT	CASSSGLNTEAFF
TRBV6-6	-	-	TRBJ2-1	TGTGCCAGCAGTCCTACCGTCAATGAGCAGTTCTTC	CASSPTVNEQFF
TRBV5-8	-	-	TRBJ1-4	TGTGCCAGCAGCCCTACCCCACCCCACGCTGGTGAAAAACTGTTTTTT	CASSPTPPHAGEKLFF
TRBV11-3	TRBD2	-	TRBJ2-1	TGTGCCAGCAGCTTAGATGGAGCGAGCGGGGCTTACAATGAGCAGTTCTTC	CASSLDGASGAYNEQFF
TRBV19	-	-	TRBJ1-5	TGTGCCAGTAGTATGGGGAATCAGCCCCAGCATTTT	CASSMGNQPQHF
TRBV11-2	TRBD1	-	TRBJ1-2	TGTGCCAGCAGCTTAGTTGTAGGTCAGGGGGCGTCTGGCTACACCTTC	CASSLVVGQGASGYTF
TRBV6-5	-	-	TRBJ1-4	TGTGCCAGCAGGGGGGATGGCTCAACTAATGAAAAACTGTTTTTT	CASRGDGSTNEKLFF
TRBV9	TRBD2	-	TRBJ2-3	TGTGCCAGCAGCGACGAGGGAGGGGTCACAGATACGCAGTATTTT	CASSDEGGVTDTQYF
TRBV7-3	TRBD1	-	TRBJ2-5	TGTGCCAGCAGCAAGGGACAGGGGGGTTTAGAGACCCAGTACTTC	CASSKGQGGLETQYF
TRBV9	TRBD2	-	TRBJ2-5	TGTGCCAGCAGCCCTGAAGGGACTAGCGGAGAGACCCAGTACTTC	CASSPEGTSGETQYF
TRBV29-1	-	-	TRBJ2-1	TGCAGCGTTGAAGGGTGGCCTAGCTCCTACAATGAGCAGTTCTTC	CSVEGWPSSYNEQFF
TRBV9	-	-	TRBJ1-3	TGTGCCAGCAGCGTAGATGGGAGGGTAAACACCATATATTTT	CASSVDGRVNTIYF
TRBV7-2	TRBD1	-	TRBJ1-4	TGTGCCAGCAGCCTACACCGGGACAGGGGGTTCGCTAATGAAAAACTGTTTTTT	CASSLHRDRGFANEKLFF
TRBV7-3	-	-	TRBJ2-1	TGTGCCAGCAGCGTGAGTAGTGGCGGCAATGAGCAGTTCTTC	CASSVSSGGNEQFF
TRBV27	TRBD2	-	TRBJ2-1	TGTGCCAGCAGTCCCATAGCGGGTCATTACAATGAGCAGTTCTTC	CASSPIAGHYNEQFF
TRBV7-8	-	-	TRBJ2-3	TGTGCCAGTGTGGGGGTTTTAGATGTTAGCACAGATACGCAGTATTTT	CASVGVLDVSTDTQYF
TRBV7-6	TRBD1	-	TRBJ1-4	TGTGCCAGCAGCTTCCCGGACAGGGGGCAGGAAAAACTGTTTTTT	CASSFPDRGQEKLFF
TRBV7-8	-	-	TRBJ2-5	TGTGCCAGCAGCTTAGATCGTACCTCGATCGGGGAGACCCAGTACTTC	CASSLDRTSIGETQYF
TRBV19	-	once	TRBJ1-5	TGTGCCAGTAGTGTAGGGAACAAGGATAGCAATCAGCCCCAGCATTTT	CASSVGNKDSNQPQHF
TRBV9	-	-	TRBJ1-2	TGTGCCAGCAGCCAAGGGGACCTTAACTATGGCTACACCTTC	CASSQGDLNYGYTF
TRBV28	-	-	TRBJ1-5	TGTGCCAGCAGCTCCGATTCCACTAGCAATCAGCCCCAGCATTTT	CASSSDSTSNQPQHF
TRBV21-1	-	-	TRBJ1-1	TGTGCCAGCAGAGGAATGACCTGTGAAGCTTTCTTT	CASRGMTCEAFF
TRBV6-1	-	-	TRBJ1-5	TGTGCCAGCAGTGAATGGGGGTTTGGAGACAATCAGCCCCAGCATTTT	CASSEWGFGDNQPQHF
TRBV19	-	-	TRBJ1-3	TGTGCCAGTAAAAGGGGCCATAAGGCCGGAAACACCATATATTTT	CASKRGHKAGNTIYF
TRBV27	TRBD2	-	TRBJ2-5	TGTGCCAGCAGGCCCATAGCGGGGGGGAGGGAGACCCAGTACTTC	CASRPIAGGRETQYF
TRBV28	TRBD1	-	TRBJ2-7	TGTGCCAGCAGTTTAGCCGGGACAGCCTACGAGCAGTACTTC	CASSLAGTAYEQYF
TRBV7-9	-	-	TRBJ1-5	TGTGCCAGCAGCTTGGCGCCGGAGGAAAATCAGCCCCAGCATTTT	CASSLAPEENQPQHF
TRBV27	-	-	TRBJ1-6	TGTGCCAGCAGCATACAGGGAGGCAATTCACCCCTCCACTTT	CASSIQGGNSPLHF
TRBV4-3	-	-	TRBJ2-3	TGCGCCAGCAGCCAAGATCGAAGCGGCACAGATACGCAGTATTTT	CASSQDRSGTDTQYF
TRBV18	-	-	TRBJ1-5	TGTGCCAGCTCACTTCCCGGTCAGCCCCAGCATTTT	CASSLPGQPQHF
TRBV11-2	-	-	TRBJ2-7	TGTGCCAGCAGCGATAAGGGTGGGCTCTCCTACGAGCAGTACTTC	CASSDKGGLSYEQYF
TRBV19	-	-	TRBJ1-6	TGTGCCAGTAGTACACACACAGGGAACTCACCCCTCCACTTT	CASSTHTGNSPLHF
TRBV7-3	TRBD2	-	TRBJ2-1	TGTGCCAGCAGCCCAGGGAGGGATGTATCCTACAATGAGCAGTTCTTC	CASSPGRDVSYNEQFF